This section outlines one TCR beta chain sequence together with its context. The target antigen is unknown. The read comes to an end 3 residues before the CDR3 does, leaving the germline J gene to fill in the end. The sample belongs to a study of T cells in women clearing cervical HPV infection. For the study at large: Controls gave blood once infection was undetectable; cases at lesion identification.

Average input was approximately 1,200 ng genomic DNA for immunoSEQ TCR beta CDR3 amplification. Here immunoSEQ multiplex PCR was the method, and the copy in TCRdb shows in-frame clones only, minus some. The listing contains 25,000 to 35,000 clones. The length of the CDR3 is 16 residues. J gave up 1 base and V 3 bases, and 9 bases lay outside the gene matches. CDR1 and CDR2 (germline): SGDLS, YYNGEE. General study results and limits: Cases and controls were distinguished at AUC about 0.86 by richness and V genes.

The material sequenced was blood buffy coat. This clonotype was sampled from a woman aged 18 to 75 with a cervical HPV16 infection that either progressed to CIN3+ or cleared (not recorded which). The chain combines TRBV9 with TRBJ2-5, with 7 bases lining up with TRBD1. This chain's CDR3 is CASSGAKQGSQETQYF. The covered CDR3 bases are TGTGCCAGCAGCGGAGCTAAACAGGGGTCCCAAGAGACC.